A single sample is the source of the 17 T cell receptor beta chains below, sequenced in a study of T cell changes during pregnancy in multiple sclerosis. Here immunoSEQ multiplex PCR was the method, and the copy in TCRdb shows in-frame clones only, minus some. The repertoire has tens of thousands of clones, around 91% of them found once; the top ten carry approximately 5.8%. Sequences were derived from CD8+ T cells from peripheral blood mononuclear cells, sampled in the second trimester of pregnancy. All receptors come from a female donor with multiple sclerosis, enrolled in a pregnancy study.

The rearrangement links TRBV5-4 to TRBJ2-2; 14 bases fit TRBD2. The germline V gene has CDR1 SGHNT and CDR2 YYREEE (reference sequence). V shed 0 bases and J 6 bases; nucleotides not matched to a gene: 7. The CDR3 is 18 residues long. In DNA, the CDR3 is TGTGCCAGCAGCTTGGATTTGGGGACTAGCGGGAGATCCGGGGAGCTGTTTTTT. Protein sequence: CASSLDLGTSGRSGELFF.

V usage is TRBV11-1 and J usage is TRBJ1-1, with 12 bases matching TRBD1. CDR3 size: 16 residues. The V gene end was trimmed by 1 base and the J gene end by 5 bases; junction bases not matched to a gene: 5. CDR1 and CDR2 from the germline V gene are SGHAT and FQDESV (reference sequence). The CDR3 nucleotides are TGTGCCAGCAGCTTAGATTGGGACAGGGGGCGGACTGAAGCTTTCTTT. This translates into CASSLDWDRGRTEAFF.

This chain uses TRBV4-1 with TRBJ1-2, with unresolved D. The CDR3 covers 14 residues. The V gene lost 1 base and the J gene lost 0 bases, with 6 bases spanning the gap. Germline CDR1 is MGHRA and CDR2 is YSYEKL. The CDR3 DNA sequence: TGCGCCAGCAGCCAAGGAAGAGCTAACTATGGCTACACCTTC. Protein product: CASSQGRANYGYTF.

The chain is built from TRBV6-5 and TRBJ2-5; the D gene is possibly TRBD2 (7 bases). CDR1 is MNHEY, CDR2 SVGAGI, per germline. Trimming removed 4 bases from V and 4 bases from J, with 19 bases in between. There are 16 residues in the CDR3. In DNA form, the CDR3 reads TGTGCCAGCAGTTCCCTCCTAGCGGAGGGGGGAGAGACCCAGTACTTC. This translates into CASSSLLAEGGETQYF.

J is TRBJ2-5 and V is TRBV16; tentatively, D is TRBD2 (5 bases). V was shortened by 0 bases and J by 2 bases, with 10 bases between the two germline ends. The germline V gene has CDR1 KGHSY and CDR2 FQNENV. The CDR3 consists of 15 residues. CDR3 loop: CASSQSAGVQETQYF. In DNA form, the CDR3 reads TGTGCCAGCAGCCAATCCGCCGGGGTACAAGAGACCCAGTACTTC.

The CDR3 is CASSLGTGVNYGYTF. CDR3 nucleotides: TGTGCCAGCAGCTTAGGGACAGGGGTTAACTATGGCTACACCTTC. The chain carries TRBV7-9 and TRBJ1-2; the match to TRBD1 covers 9 bases. The J segment lost 1 base and the V segment lost 1 base, leaving 1 base of the junction unmatched. CDR1 and CDR2 (germline): SEHNR, FQNEAQ (reference sequence). CDR3 size: 15 residues.

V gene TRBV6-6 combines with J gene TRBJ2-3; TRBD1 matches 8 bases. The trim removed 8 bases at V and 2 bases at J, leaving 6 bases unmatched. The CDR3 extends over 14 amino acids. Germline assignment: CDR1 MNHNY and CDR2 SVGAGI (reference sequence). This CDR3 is CASRTGQDTDTQYF. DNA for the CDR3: TGTGCCAGCCGAACGGGACAGGACACAGATACGCAGTATTTT.

The CDR3 coding sequence is TGTGCCAGTAGTATCGAGGGTTACACTGAAGCTTTCTTT. Translated, it gives CASSIEGYTEAFF. The chain carries TRBV19 and TRBJ1-1; D is unclear. The CDR3 length is 13 residues. Germline CDR1 LNHDA, CDR2 SQIVND (reference sequence). Trimming removed 3 bases at V and 3 bases at J, with 8 bases between.

CDR3 in amino acids: CASSEGGSSYEQYF. The CDR3 bases are TGTGCCAGCAGTGAAGGGGGGAGCTCCTACGAGCAGTACTTC. V and J are TRBV25-1 and TRBJ2-7; perhaps TRBD2 as D (6 bases). Per the germline V gene, CDR1 is MGHDK and CDR2 is SYGVNS. The germline V and J ends were trimmed by 2 bases and 0 bases, with 8 bases remaining between them. The CDR3 loop spans 14 amino acids.

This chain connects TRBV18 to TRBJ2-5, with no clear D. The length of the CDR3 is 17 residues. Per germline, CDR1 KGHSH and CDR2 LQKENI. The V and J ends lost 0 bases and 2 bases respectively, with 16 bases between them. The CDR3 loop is CASSPPAQISTQETQYF. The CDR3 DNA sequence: TGTGCCAGCTCACCACCGGCTCAAATAAGTACGCAAGAGACCCAGTACTTC. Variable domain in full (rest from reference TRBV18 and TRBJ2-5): NAGVMQNPRHLVRRRGQEARLRCSPMKGHSHVYWYRQLPEEGLKFMVYLQKENIIDESGMPKERFSAEFPKEGPSILRIQQVVRGDSAAYFCASSPPAQISTQETQYFGPGTRLLVL.

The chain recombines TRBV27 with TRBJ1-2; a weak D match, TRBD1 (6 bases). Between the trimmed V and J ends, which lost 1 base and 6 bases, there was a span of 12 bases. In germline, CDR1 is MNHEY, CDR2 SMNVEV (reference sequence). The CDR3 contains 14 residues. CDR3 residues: CASSLFGQSDGYTF. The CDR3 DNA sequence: TGTGCCAGCAGTTTATTTGGACAGTCGGATGGCTACACCTTC.

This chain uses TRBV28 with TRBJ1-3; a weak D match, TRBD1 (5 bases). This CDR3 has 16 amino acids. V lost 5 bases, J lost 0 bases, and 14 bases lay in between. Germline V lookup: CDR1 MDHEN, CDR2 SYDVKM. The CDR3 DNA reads TGTGCCAGCAGTCCGACAGATACTAACTCTGGAAACACCATATATTTT. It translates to CASSPTDTNSGNTIYF.

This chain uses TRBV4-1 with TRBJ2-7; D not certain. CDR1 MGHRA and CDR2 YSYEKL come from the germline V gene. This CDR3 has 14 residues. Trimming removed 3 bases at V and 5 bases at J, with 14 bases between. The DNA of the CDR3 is TGCGCCAGCAGCCACCTCGAAGCCTACCACGAGCAGTACTTC. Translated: CASSHLEAYHEQYF.

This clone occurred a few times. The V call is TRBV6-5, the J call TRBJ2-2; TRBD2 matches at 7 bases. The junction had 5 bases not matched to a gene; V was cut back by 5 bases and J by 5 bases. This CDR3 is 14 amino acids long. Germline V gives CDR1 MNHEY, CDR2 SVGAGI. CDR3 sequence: CASSGGSYTGELFF. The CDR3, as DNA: TGTGCCAGCAGTGGCGGGAGTTATACCGGGGAGCTGTTTTTT.

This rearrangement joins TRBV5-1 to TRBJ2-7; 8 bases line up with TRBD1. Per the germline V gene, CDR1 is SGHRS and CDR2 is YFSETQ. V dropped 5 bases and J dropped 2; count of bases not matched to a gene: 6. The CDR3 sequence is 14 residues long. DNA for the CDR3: TGCGCCAGCAGTTTACAGGGGGACCCCTACGAGCAGTACTTC. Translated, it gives CASSLQGDPYEQYF.

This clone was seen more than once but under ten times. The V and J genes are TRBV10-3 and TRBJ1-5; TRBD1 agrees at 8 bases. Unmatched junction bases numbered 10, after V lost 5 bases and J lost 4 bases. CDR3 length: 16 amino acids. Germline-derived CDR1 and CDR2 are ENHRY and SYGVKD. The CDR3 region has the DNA TGTGCCATCAGTTCCCCGACAGGGGAAGAGAATCAGCCCCAGCATTTT. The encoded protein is CAISSPTGEENQPQHF.

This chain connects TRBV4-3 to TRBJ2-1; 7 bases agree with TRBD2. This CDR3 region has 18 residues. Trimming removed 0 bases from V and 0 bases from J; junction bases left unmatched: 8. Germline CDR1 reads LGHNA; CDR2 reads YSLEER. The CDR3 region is CASSQDPSGQSSYNEQFF. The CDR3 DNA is TGCGCCAGCAGCCAAGACCCTAGCGGTCAAAGCTCCTACAATGAGCAGTTCTTC.